Below, 5 T cell receptor beta chains from the same sample are listed, as sequenced in a study of T cells in localized non-small cell lung cancer. Method: immunoSEQ multiplex PCR; TCRdb's copy keeps in-frame clones and lacks some. The sample gives tens of thousands of clones, about nine tenths of which show up once; approximately 20% is in the top ten. The starting material was peripheral blood, obtained before any cancer treatment. The receptors were gathered from a man aged 35-69 years with stage I lung adenocarcinoma.

The genes are TRBV12-5 and TRBJ1-5; D uncertain. V shed 5 bases and J shed 10 bases, with 9 bases lying between them. In germline, CDR1 is LGHNT, CDR2 FRNRAP. The CDR3 is made up of 11 amino acids. CDR3 in amino acids: CASGTRQPQHF. CDR3 nucleotide sequence: TGTGCTAGTGGTACCCGTCAACCCCAGCATTTT.

The rearrangement links TRBV7-2 to TRBJ1-3; D not resolved. The germline gives CDR1 SGHTA, CDR2 FQGNSA. V shed 5 bases and J shed 4 bases, with 9 bases lying between them. The CDR3 spans 13 residues. The CDR3 nucleotides read TGTGCCAGCAGCAGGTCGGACGGAAACACCATATATTTT. This codes for CASSRSDGNTIYF.

This clone has just one count. The chain employs TRBV9 and TRBJ2-1; TRBD1 matches 7 bases. J gave up 3 bases and V 0 bases, and 9 bases lay outside the gene matches. CDR1 is SGDLS and CDR2 is YYNGEE in the germline V gene. The CDR3 extends over 17 amino acids. CDR3 DNA sequence: TGTGCCAGCAGCGTAGGGTTAGGGGACAGTCTCTACAATGAGCAGTTCTTC. Residues: CASSVGLGDSLYNEQFF.

The CDR3 spells CASSPSTGGVGNTIYF. In nucleotides, the CDR3 is TGTGCCAGCAGTCCGTCGACAGGGGGGGTGGGAAACACCATATATTTT. The rearrangement uses TRBV27 and TRBJ1-3, with TRBD1 identical over 9 bases. This CDR3 is built from 16 residues. CDR1 is MNHEY and CDR2 is SMNVEV in the germline V gene (reference sequence). After removal of 5 bases from V and 4 bases from J, the junction contained 9 bases not matched to a gene.

This chain links TRBV6-1 with TRBJ2-7; no clear D. Germline loops: CDR1 MNHNS, CDR2 SASEGT. The CDR3 extends over 13 amino acids. V lost 10 bases and J lost 0, with 13 bases in between. CDR3 nucleotide sequence: TGTGCCACCTACTCCAGCGCCTCCTACGAGCAGTACTTC. Translated, it gives CATYSSASYEQYF.